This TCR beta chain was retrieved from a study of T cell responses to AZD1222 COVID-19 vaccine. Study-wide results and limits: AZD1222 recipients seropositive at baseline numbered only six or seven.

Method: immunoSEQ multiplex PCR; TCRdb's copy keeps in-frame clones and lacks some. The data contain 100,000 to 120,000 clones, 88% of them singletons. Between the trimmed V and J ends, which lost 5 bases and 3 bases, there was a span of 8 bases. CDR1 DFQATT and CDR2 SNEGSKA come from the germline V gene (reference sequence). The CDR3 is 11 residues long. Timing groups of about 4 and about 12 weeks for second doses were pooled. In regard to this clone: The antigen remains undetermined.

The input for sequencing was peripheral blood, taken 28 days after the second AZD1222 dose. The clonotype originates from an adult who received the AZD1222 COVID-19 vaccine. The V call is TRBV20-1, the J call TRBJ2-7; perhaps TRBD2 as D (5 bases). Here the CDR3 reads CSAPGVYEQYF. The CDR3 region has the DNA TGCAGTGCTCCCGGGGTCTACGAGCAGTACTTC.